This T cell receptor (beta chain) came from a study of OX40 agonist ivuxolimab in advanced cancers. Using immunoSEQ multiplex PCR, the repertoire was profiled, and TCRdb retains in-frame clones only, with some absent. Of about 48,000 clones listed, around 90% are singletons. Per germline, CDR1 SNHLY and CDR2 FYNNEI. The CDR3 contains 13 residues. Losses at the gene ends were 4 bases for V and 12 bases for J; bases not matched to a gene: 9. Sample: CD4+ or CD8+ T cells sorted from blood, taken in a trial of the OX40 agonist ivuxolimab. This clonotype originated in an adult with an advanced solid tumor such as melanoma, head and neck, liver or kidney cancer. The chain links TRBV2 to TRBJ2-1; the match to TRBD1 covers 7 bases. Here the CDR3 reads CASSGGGPRGQFF. Written as DNA, the CDR3 is TGTGCCAGCAGTGGAGGGGGCCCACGGGGGCAGTTCTTC.